This entry lists 13 T cell receptor beta chains sequenced from one sample in a study of blood T cell repertoires in COVID-19. Clones were read by immunoSEQ multiplex PCR, and TCRdb kept only the in-frame ones, dropping some. The table lists 90,000 or so clones, around 87% of them singletons. The sample comprised peripheral blood. Receptors originate from a woman aged 80 or over with active or convalescent COVID-19.

A single count supports this clone. The chain is built from TRBV14 and TRBJ1-5; no clear D. The V and J ends lost 4 bases and 6 bases respectively, with 13 bases between them. The CDR3 runs 14 residues. Germline CDR1 and CDR2: SGHDN and FVKESK. CDR3: CASSLSGGGQPQHF. The CDR3 DNA sequence: TGTGCCAGCAGCCTCTCCGGAGGCGGTCAGCCCCAGCATTTT.

This clone has just one count. The gene calls are TRBV12-3 or TRBV12-4 and TRBJ2-7; D perhaps matches TRBD1 (6 bases). There are 12 residues in the CDR3. V dropped 5 bases and J dropped 5 bases, with 10 bases sitting between them. CDR3 coding DNA: TGTGCCAGCAGTAATAACAGGGACGAGCAGTACTTC. The encoded protein is CASSNNRDEQYF.

The V call is TRBV3-1 (or the pseudogene TRBV3-2), the J call TRBJ2-7; D possibly corresponds to TRBD1 (6 bases). CDR1 is LGHDT and CDR2 is YNNKEL in the germline V gene (reference sequence). This CDR3 is 13 amino acids long. Trimming cost V 1 base and J 4 bases, with 8 bases left between them. The CDR3 loop reads CASSQATGYEQYF. CDR3 DNA sequence: TGTGCCAGCAGCCAAGCGACAGGTTACGAGCAGTACTTC.

V and J are TRBV7-2 and TRBJ2-7; possibly TRBD1 for D (6 bases). Germline V gives CDR1 SGHTA, CDR2 FQGNSA. With 0 bases removed from V and 6 bases from J, the gap between germline ends came to 15 bases. This CDR3 has 15 amino acids. The CDR3 is CASSLALQGWAEQYF. Here the CDR3 DNA reads TGTGCCAGCAGCTTAGCGTTGCAGGGGTGGGCCGAGCAGTACTTC.

The DNA of the CDR3 is TGTGCCAGCAGTTTCATGGGACTAGCACCGGCAGATACGCAGTATTTT. Protein product: CASSFMGLAPADTQYF. The V and J genes are TRBV28 and TRBJ2-3, with 9 bases identical to TRBD2. Germline lookup yields CDR1 MDHEN and CDR2 SYDVKM. V gave up 3 bases and J gave up 4 bases; unmatched junction bases: 8. The CDR3 is 16 amino acids.

CDR3 in DNA: TGCGCCAGCAGCTACGGACTAGCGGGGTACAATGAGCAGTTCTTC. Residues: CASSYGLAGYNEQFF. This chain links TRBV5-1 with TRBJ2-1; 12 bases map to TRBD2. This CDR3 contains 15 residues. The germline V gene encodes CDR1 SGHRS and CDR2 YFSETQ. Trimming cost V 3 bases and J 4 bases; bases outside gene matches: 2.

This chain joins TRBV10-3 and TRBJ2-1; TRBD2 agrees at 8 bases. The CDR3 is made up of 14 amino acids. The germline V gene has CDR1 ENHRY and CDR2 SYGVKD. J lost 4 bases, V lost 2 bases, and 1 base had no gene match. CDR3 amino acids: CAISELAGYNEQFF. In DNA form, the CDR3 reads TGTGCCATCAGTGAGCTAGCGGGTTACAATGAGCAGTTCTTC.

V gene TRBV4-3 combines with J gene TRBJ2-1; no reliable D call. The CDR3 has 13 residues. CDR1 is LGHNA, CDR2 YSLEER, per germline. V shed 1 base and J shed 9 bases, with 10 bases lying between them. CDR3 bases: TGCGCCAGCAGCCAAGGGATACACAGTGAGCAGTTCTTC. Its translation is CASSQGIHSEQFF.

V and J are TRBV7-9 and TRBJ2-1; D is unresolved. The CDR3 runs to 15 residues. In germline, CDR1 is SEHNR, CDR2 FQNEAQ (reference sequence). The germline V and J ends were trimmed by 0 bases and 8 bases, with 14 bases remaining between them. The chain's CDR3 is CASSLAYRNRDEQFF. CDR3 in DNA: TGTGCCAGCAGCTTAGCTTATCGGAATCGGGATGAGCAGTTCTTC.

This clone ranks as medium-sized. The genes are TRBV5-1 and TRBJ2-7, with 9 bases that match TRBD2. The CDR3 loop spans 15 amino acids. The V segment lost 1 base and the J segment 7 bases; nucleotides outside the gene matches: 9. The germline V gene encodes CDR1 SGHRS and CDR2 YFSETQ. CDR3 sequence reads: CASSLSTSGAGEQYF. CDR3 coding DNA: TGCGCCAGCAGCTTGTCGACTAGCGGCGCGGGGGAGCAGTACTTC.

The chain has TRBV11-2 and TRBJ2-1; tentatively, D is TRBD2 (6 bases). CDR1 is SGHAT and CDR2 is FQNNGV in the germline V gene. The CDR3 totals 14 residues. The V end was cut by 1 base, the J end by 2 bases, with 6 bases between. This CDR3 reads CASSLAGAYNEQFF. The CDR3 coding sequence is TGTGCCAGCAGCTTAGCGGGAGCCTACAATGAGCAGTTCTTC.

The rearrangement joins TRBV28 to TRBJ2-7; TRBD1 matches at 8 bases. V was pared by 9 bases and J by 2 bases, with 6 bases of the junction left unmatched. This CDR3 is built from 13 residues. In germline, CDR1 is MDHEN, CDR2 SYDVKM. Written as DNA, the CDR3 is TGTGCCAGTGGGACAGGAAATACCTACGAGCAGTACTTC. Translation: CASGTGNTYEQYF. Complete variable domain (other parts from reference TRBV28 and TRBJ2-7): DVKVTQSSRYLVKRTGEKVFLECVQDMDHENMFWYRQDPGLGLRLIYFSYDVKMKEKGDIPEGYSVSREKKERFSLILESASTNQTSMYLCASGTGNTYEQYFGPGTRLTVT.

The chain has TRBV15 and TRBJ2-1; 9 positions agree with TRBD1. The CDR3 loop spans 16 amino acids. The J segment lost 6 bases and the V segment lost 3 bases, leaving 9 bases of the junction unmatched. Germline CDR1 LNHNV, CDR2 YYDKDF (reference sequence). The CDR3 reads CATSRPGQGPGNEQFF. CDR3 DNA sequence: TGTGCCACCAGCAGGCCGGGACAGGGCCCGGGCAATGAGCAGTTCTTC.